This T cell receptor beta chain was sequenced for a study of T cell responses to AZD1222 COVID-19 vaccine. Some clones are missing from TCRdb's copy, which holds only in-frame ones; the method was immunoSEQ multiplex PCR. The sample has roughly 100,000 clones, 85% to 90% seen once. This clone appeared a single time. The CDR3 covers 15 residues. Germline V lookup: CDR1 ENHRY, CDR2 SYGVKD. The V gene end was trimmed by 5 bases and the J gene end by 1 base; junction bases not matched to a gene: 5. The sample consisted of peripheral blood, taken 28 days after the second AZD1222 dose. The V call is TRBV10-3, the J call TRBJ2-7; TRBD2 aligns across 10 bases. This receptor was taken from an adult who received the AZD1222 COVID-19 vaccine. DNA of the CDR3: TGTGCCATCAGTTCCGGGACTAGCGTGTCCTACGAGCAGTACTTC. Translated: CAISSGTSVSYEQYF.